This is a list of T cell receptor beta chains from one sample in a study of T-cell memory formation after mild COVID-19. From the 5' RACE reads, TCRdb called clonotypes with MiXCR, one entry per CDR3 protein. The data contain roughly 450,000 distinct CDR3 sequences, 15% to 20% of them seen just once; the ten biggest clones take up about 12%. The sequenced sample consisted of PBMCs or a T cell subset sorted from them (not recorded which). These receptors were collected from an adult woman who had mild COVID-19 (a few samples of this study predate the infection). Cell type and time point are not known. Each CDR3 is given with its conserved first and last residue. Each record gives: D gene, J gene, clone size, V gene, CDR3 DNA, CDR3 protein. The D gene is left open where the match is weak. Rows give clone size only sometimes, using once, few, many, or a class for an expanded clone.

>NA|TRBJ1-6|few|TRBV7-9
TGTGCCAGCAGCTACCTGGGGGCTTCACCCCTCCACTTT
CASSYLGASPLHF
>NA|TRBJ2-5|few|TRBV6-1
TGTGCCAGCAGTGAAGAGGCGACGATCGGGGAGACCCAGTACTTC
CASSEEATIGETQYF
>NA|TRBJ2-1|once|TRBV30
TGTGCCTGGAGTGTACGAGGGGGGCAGTTCTTC
CAWSVRGGQFF
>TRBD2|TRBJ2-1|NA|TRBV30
TGTGCCTGGAGTTTCGGGGGGGCTTACAATGAGCAGTTCTTC
CAWSFGGAYNEQFF
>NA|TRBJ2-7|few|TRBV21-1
TGTGCCAGCAGCAAAGATGGGCTAGCGGGAGCGGACGAGCAGTACTTC
CASSKDGLAGADEQYF
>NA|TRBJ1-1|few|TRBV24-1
TGTGCCACCAAAGGGGGGGGCCGGGGTGAAGCTTTCTTT
CATKGGGRGEAFF
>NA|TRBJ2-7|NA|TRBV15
TGTGCCACCAGCAGAGATTGGGACAACTCCTACGAGCAGTACTTC
CATSRDWDNSYEQYF
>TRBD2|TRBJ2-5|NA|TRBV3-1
TGTGCCAGCAGAGCGAGCGGGGCAGAGCGAACCCAGTACTTC
CASRASGAERTQYF
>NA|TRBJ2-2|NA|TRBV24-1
TGTGCCACCAGTGATTTTGCGGAAATGGGCACCGGGGAGCTGTTTTTT
CATSDFAEMGTGELFF
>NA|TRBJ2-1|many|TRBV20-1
TGCAGTGCTGGATCTAGCTGGAATGAGCAGTTCTTC
CSAGSSWNEQFF
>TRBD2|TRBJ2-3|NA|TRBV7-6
TGTGCCAGCAGCTTAGGACTAGCGGGATTTTCGGATACGCAGTATTTT
CASSLGLAGFSDTQYF
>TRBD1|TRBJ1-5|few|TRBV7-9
TGTGCCAGCAGCTTAGAACAGGGGATTAGCAATCAGCCCCAGCATTTT
CASSLEQGISNQPQHF
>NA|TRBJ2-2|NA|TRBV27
TGTGCCAGCAGTTTATTTGCGGGCGCCCGACTTGGGGAGCTGTTTTTT
CASSLFAGARLGELFF
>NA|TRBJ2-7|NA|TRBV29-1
TGCAGCGTTGCGGGGTCAAGTACTAAATACGAGCAGTACTTC
CSVAGSSTKYEQYF
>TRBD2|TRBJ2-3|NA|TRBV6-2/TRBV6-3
TGTGCCAGCAGCCCCGTGGCTAGCGGGGGCCCTAGCACAGATACGCAGTATTTT
CASSPVASGGPSTDTQYF
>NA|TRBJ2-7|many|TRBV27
TGTGCCAGCAGTTCCCCAGGTAGCGAGCAGTACTTC
CASSSPGSEQYF